This is a list of T cell receptor beta chains from one sample in a study of OX40 agonist ivuxolimab in advanced cancers. This table comes from immunoSEQ multiplex PCR, and its TCRdb copy is limited to in-frame clones, with some not included. The table lists tens of thousands of clones, around nine tenths of them singletons. The material sequenced was CD4+ or CD8+ T cells sorted from blood, taken in a trial of the OX40 agonist ivuxolimab. All receptors derive from an adult with an advanced solid tumor such as melanoma, head and neck, liver or kidney cancer. The CDR3 runs from the conserved cysteine through the conserved F or W. A D gene is named only where the DNA matches it firmly. Part of the rows lack a size; the others show once, few, many or a class for expanded clones.

.,.,TRBJ2-4,TRBV18,CASSPSRVGNIQYF,TGTGCCAGCTCACCATCCAGGGTTGGAAACATTCAGTACTTC
.,TRBD1,TRBJ2-7,TRBV2,CASKVEATGNYEQYF,TGTGCCAGCAAGGTTGAGGCGACAGGGAACTACGAGCAGTACTTC
.,.,TRBJ1-2,TRBV5-4,CASSRPPANYGYTF,TGTGCCAGCAGTCGACCCCCAGCTAACTATGGCTACACCTTC
.,.,TRBJ2-2,TRBV5-1,CASSPQGAAGELFF,TGCGCCAGCAGCCCCCAAGGGGCGGCCGGGGAGCTGTTTTTT
.,TRBD2,TRBJ2-1,TRBV5-1,CASSLVLAGRNEQFF,TGCGCCAGCAGCTTGGTACTAGCGGGACGGAATGAGCAGTTCTTC
.,.,TRBJ1-5,TRBV19,CASSKTDGQPQHF,TGTGCCAGTAGCAAAACGGACGGTCAGCCCCAGCATTTT
.,.,TRBJ2-1,TRBV2,CASSRLSTEQFF,TGTGCCAGCAGTCGCCTCTCGACTGAGCAGTTCTTC
.,TRBD1,TRBJ1-2,TRBV30,CAWSVFGQGNYGYTF,TGTGCCTGGAGTGTATTCGGACAGGGCAACTATGGCTACACCTTC
.,.,TRBJ1-4,TRBV6-1,CASSRTATNEKLFF,TGTGCCAGCAGTCGGACAGCGACTAATGAAAAACTGTTTTTT
.,TRBD2,TRBJ2-1,TRBV28,CASSLRPAGGSNEQFF,TGTGCCAGCAGTTTACGCCCGGCGGGGGGGTCCAATGAGCAGTTCTTC
.,TRBD1,TRBJ2-2,TRBV6-5,CASSQGAPGELFF,TGTGCCAGCAGTCAGGGGGCCCCCGGGGAGCTGTTTTTT
.,.,TRBJ2-7,TRBV28,CASSRGGEQYF,TGTGCCAGCAGTAGGGGGGGCGAGCAGTACTTC
.,TRBD1,TRBJ1-2,TRBV6-1,CASSEANRGGENYGYTF,TGTGCCAGCAGTGAAGCGAACAGGGGCGGTGAAAACTATGGCTACACCTTC
.,.,TRBJ1-4,TRBV11-2,CASSAAGGRVEKLFF,TGTGCCAGCAGCGCCGCGGGGGGGCGCGTTGAAAAACTGTTTTTT
.,TRBD1,TRBJ1-5,TRBV6-5,CASRLGQGIWQPQHF,TGTGCCAGCAGATTGGGACAGGGAATATGGCAGCCCCAGCATTTT
.,TRBD1,TRBJ1-4,TRBV28,CASSFWSGGQDEKLFF,TGTGCCAGCAGTTTTTGGTCAGGGGGGCAGGATGAAAAACTGTTTTTT
.,TRBD1,TRBJ2-7,TRBV5-4,CASSPGGQSSYEQYF,TGTGCCAGCAGCCCAGGGGGCCAGAGCTCCTACGAGCAGTACTTC
.,.,TRBJ1-5,TRBV28,CASVKGNSNQPQHF,TGTGCCAGCGTGAAGGGGAATAGCAATCAGCCCCAGCATTTT
once,TRBD2,TRBJ2-5,TRBV12-5,CASGFAPLRGLAGQDPETQYF,TGTGCTAGTGGTTTTGCCCCACTTCGGGGACTAGCGGGACAGGACCCAGAGACCCAGTACTTC
once,.,TRBJ2-7,TRBV7-2,CASSSDYEQYF,TGTGCCAGCAGCTCTGACTACGAGCAGTACTTC
.,.,TRBJ1-1,TRBV10-1,CASSEPMNTEAFF,TGCGCCAGCAGTGAGCCGATGAACACTGAAGCTTTCTTT
.,TRBD1,TRBJ1-2,TRBV7-9,CASSLPDRGGNYGYTF,TGTGCCAGCAGCTTGCCGGACAGGGGGGGAAACTATGGCTACACCTTC
.,.,TRBJ2-7,TRBV7-9,CAGSLHGVDEQYF,TGTGCCGGCAGCTTACATGGCGTAGACGAGCAGTACTTC
.,.,TRBJ2-1,TRBV6-5,CASSSLAQRVYNEQFF,TGTGCCAGCAGTTCTCTCGCCCAGCGGGTGTACAATGAGCAGTTCTTC
.,TRBD2,TRBJ2-2,TRBV7-2,CASSALAGVAGELFF,TGTGCCAGCAGCGCCTTAGCGGGAGTAGCCGGGGAGCTGTTTTTT
once,.,TRBJ1-1,TRBV4-2,CASSQDTVNTEAFF,TGTGCCAGCAGCCAAGATACAGTGAACACTGAAGCTTTCTTT
.,TRBD2,TRBJ2-1,TRBV5-1,CASSLAPSGGGQEQFF,TGCGCCAGCAGCTTGGCTCCTAGCGGGGGTGGTCAAGAGCAGTTCTTC
.,TRBD1,TRBJ1-1,TRBV19,CASKGGSNTEAFF,TGTGCCAGTAAAGGGGGCAGTAACACTGAAGCTTTCTTT
.,TRBD1,TRBJ1-5,TRBV2,CASSDSKGAGQPQHF,TGTGCCAGCAGTGACTCCAAGGGGGCTGGTCAGCCCCAGCATTTT
.,TRBD2,TRBJ2-1,TRBV19,CASSKRQTHSGRASRSDEQFF,TGTGCCAGTAGTAAGCGGCAAACCCATAGCGGGAGGGCCTCTAGGTCGGATGAGCAGTTCTTC
.,.,TRBJ2-3,TRBV11-2,CASSHAPAEDTQYF,TGTGCCAGCAGCCACGCCCCCGCGGAAGATACGCAGTATTTT
.,TRBD1,TRBJ2-2,TRBV6-6,CASTNDRATGELFF,TGTGCCAGCACCAACGACAGGGCAACCGGGGAGCTGTTTTTT
.,TRBD2,TRBJ2-7,TRBV28,CASSLAGGPTYEQYF,TGTGCCAGCAGTTTAGCGGGAGGCCCCACCTACGAGCAGTACTTC
.,.,TRBJ2-5,TRBV10-3,CAISESKGLDQETQYF,TGTGCCATCAGTGAGTCTAAGGGGTTAGACCAAGAGACCCAGTACTTC
once,.,TRBJ2-7,TRBV6-5,CASSPGTVSYEQYF,TGTGCCAGCAGCCCCGGGACGGTTTCCTACGAGCAGTACTTC
.,.,TRBJ2-7,TRBV28,CASSLPQTQTYEQYF,TGTGCCAGCAGTTTACCTCAGACCCAAACCTACGAGCAGTACTTC
.,.,TRBJ1-5,TRBV18,CASSPPGDQPQHF,TGTGCCAGCTCACCACCAGGGGACCAGCCCCAGCATTTT
.,TRBD1,TRBJ2-7,TRBV19,CASSIPKDRGSYEQYF,TGTGCCAGTAGTATCCCTAAGGACAGGGGGTCCTACGAGCAGTACTTC
.,.,TRBJ1-2,TRBV7-9,CASSSQGTGGGYTF,TGTGCCAGCAGTTCACAGGGTACTGGAGGGGGCTACACCTTC
once,TRBD1,TRBJ1-3,TRBV18,CASSPYVSTGGFGGNTIYF,TGTGCCAGCTCACCATATGTTTCGACAGGGGGCTTCGGTGGAAACACCATATATTTT
.,TRBD2,TRBJ2-1,TRBV28,CASSPSGGGSYNEQFF,TGTGCCAGCAGTCCCTCGGGGGGGGGCTCCTACAATGAGCAGTTCTTC
.,.,TRBJ2-7,TRBV18,CASSQGGYEQYF,TGTGCCAGCTCCCAAGGGGGGTACGAGCAGTACTTC
.,TRBD1,TRBJ1-1,TRBV19,CASSAPTGRNTEAFF,TGTGCCAGTAGTGCCCCGACAGGGAGGAACACTGAAGCTTTCTTT
.,.,TRBJ2-7,TRBV7-2,CASSLGGGLPYEQYF,TGTGCCAGCAGCCTTGGTGGGGGGCTCCCCTACGAGCAGTACTTC
.,.,TRBJ2-7,TRBV7-2,CASSTQGYEQYF,TGTGCCAGCAGCACCCAGGGCTACGAGCAGTACTTC
.,.,TRBJ2-7,TRBV20-1,CSALNPLEQYF,TGCAGTGCTCTCAACCCCCTAGAGCAGTACTTC
.,TRBD2,TRBJ2-2,TRBV5-1,CASLAGGLASTGELFF,TGCGCCAGCTTGGCAGGGGGACTAGCCTCCACCGGGGAGCTGTTTTTT
.,TRBD2,TRBJ2-3,TRBV7-6,CASSLTASGSTDTQYF,TGTGCCAGCAGCTTAACGGCTAGCGGGAGCACAGATACGCAGTATTTT
.,TRBD1,TRBJ2-3,TRBV5-6,CASSLKGAPDTQYF,TGTGCCAGCAGCTTAAAGGGGGCCCCAGATACGCAGTATTTT
.,.,TRBJ2-3,TRBV5-1,CASSWRGTASSTDTQYF,TGCGCCAGCAGCTGGAGGGGGACGGCATCTAGCACAGATACGCAGTATTTT
.,.,TRBJ2-3,TRBV7-9,CASSSYTEIDTQYF,TGTGCCAGCAGCTCTTACACTGAGATAGATACGCAGTATTTT
.,.,TRBJ2-5,TRBV30,CAWTPNSGGAETQYF,TGTGCCTGGACTCCAAATAGTGGGGGCGCGGAGACCCAGTACTTC